The source of this TCR beta chain is a study of blood T cell repertoires in COVID-19. This CDR3 comprises 17 residues. Original data processing: Counts of nucleated cells, estimated from reference gene primer amplification, were obtained. Repertoires were generated with immunoSEQ multiplex PCR, while TCRdb's copy carries only in-frame clones and drops some. The D gene and trimming were derived from the DNA, and the V and J assignments and clone size from that table. This repertoire shows around 23,000 clones, roughly 80% found once; its top ten account for about 6.7%. The gene calls are TRBV21-1 and TRBJ2-7; no check of the table's D call, TRBD1, against the DNA was made. TRBV21-1 is deemed a pseudogene. The sample was peripheral blood. This clonotype was obtained from a human donor in a cohort sampled during active COVID-19. The CDR3 loop is CASSKALRGQGTYEQYF. Written as DNA, the CDR3 is TGTGCCAGCAGCAAAGCGCTCAGGGGACAGGGTACCTACGAGCAGTACTTC.